Following are 3 T cell receptor beta chains from one sample sequenced in a study of CD8 T cells in Susac syndrome. When the RNA was reverse transcribed, random hexamers were used with an input of about 0.45 to 1 ug. TCRdb re-called the immunoSEQ multiplex PCR reads through MiXCR, storing one row per CDR3 protein. The repertoire holds a few hundred thousand distinct CDR3 sequences, with approximately 85% as singletons. The source material was CD8+ T cells from PBMCs. The receptors were sampled from a human donor with multiple sclerosis.

The chain links TRBV19 to TRBJ2-7; D is perhaps TRBD2 (7 bases). Trimming shortened V by 3 bases and J by 1 base, and 22 bases separated the two germline ends. CDR3 size: 18 residues. Per germline, CDR1 LNHDA and CDR2 SQIVND (reference sequence). The CDR3 reads CASSMGGVRDYRSYEQYF. The CDR3 coding sequence is TGTGCCAGTAGTATGGGGGGCGTCCGGGACTACCGTTCCTACGAGCAGTACTTC.

The chain links TRBV7-9 to TRBJ1-6; D may be TRBD1 (6 bases). Looked up from germline, CDR1 is SEHNR and CDR2 is FQNEAQ (reference sequence). Deletions cut 2 bases from V and 1 base from J, with 12 bases between. This CDR3 has 17 amino acids. This CDR3 reads CASSLKQGLSYNSPLHF. Here the CDR3 DNA reads TGTGCCAGCAGCTTAAAGCAGGGGCTGTCCTATAATTCACCCCTCCACTTT.

The rearrangement links TRBV9 to TRBJ2-1; no firm D call. This CDR3 comprises 16 residues. Germline CDR1 is SGDLS and CDR2 is YYNGEE. Trimming cost V 5 bases and J 2 bases, with 17 bases left between them. CDR3 DNA: TGTGCCAGCAGTCTTTTTAGCCTACGGGCCTACAATGAGCAGTTCTTC. Translating gives CASSLFSLRAYNEQFF.